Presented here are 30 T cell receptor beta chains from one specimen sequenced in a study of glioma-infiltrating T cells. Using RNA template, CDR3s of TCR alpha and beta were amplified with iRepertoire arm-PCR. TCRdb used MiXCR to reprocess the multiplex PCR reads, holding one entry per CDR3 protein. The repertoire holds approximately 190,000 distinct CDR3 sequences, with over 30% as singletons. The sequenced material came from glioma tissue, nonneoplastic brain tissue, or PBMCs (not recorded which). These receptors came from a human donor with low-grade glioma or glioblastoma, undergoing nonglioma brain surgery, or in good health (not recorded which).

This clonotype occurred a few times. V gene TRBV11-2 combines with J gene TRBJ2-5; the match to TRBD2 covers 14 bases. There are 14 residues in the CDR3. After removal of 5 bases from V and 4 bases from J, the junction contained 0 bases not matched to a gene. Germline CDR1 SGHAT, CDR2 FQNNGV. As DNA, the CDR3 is TGTGCCAGCAGCGGGACTAGCGGGAGAGAGACCCAGTACTTC. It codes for CASSGTSGRETQYF.

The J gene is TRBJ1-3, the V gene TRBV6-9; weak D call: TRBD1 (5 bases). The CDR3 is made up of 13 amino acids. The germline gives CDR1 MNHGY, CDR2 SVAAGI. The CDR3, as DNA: TGTTCCCGCATCCCAGACCCGGGACCCAAAATATATTTT. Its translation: CSRIPDPGPKIYF.

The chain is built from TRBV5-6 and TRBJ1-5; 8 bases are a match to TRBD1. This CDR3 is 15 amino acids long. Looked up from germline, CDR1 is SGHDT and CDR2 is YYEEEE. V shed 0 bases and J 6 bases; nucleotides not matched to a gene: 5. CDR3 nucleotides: TGTGCCAGCAGCTTGGCCAGGGGGCGAAGTCAGCCCCAGCATTTT. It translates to CASSLARGRSQPQHF.

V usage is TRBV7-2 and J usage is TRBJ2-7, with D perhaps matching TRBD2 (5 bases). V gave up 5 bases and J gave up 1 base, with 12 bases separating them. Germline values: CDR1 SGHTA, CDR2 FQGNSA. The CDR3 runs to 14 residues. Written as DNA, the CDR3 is TGTGCCAGCAGCGTATCGACTACTTCCTACGAGCAGTACTTC. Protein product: CASSVSTTSYEQYF.

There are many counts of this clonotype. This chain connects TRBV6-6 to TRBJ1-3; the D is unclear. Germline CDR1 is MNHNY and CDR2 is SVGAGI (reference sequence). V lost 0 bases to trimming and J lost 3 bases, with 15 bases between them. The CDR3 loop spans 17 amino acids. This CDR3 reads CASSYSMVPRVGNTIYF. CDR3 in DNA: TGTGCCAGCAGTTACTCGATGGTTCCAAGGGTTGGAAACACCATATATTTT.

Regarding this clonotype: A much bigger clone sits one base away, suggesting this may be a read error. The CDR3 sequence: CASSYGPAGETYEQYF. In DNA form, the CDR3 reads TGTGCCAGCAGCTATGGACCAGCGGGAGAGACCTACGAGCAGTACTTC. The V call is TRBV7-2, the J call TRBJ2-7; TRBD2 agrees at 8 bases. The CDR3 extends over 16 amino acids. Germline CDR1 reads SGHTA; CDR2 reads FQGNSA. The J segment lost 2 bases and the V segment lost 4 bases, leaving 10 bases of the junction unmatched.

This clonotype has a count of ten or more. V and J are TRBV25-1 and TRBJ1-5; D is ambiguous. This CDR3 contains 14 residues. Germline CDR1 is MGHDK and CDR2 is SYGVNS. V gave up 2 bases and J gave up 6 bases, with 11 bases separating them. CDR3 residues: CASSEAGFGQPQHF. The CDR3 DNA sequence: TGTGCCAGCAGTGAAGCAGGCTTTGGTCAGCCCCAGCATTTT.

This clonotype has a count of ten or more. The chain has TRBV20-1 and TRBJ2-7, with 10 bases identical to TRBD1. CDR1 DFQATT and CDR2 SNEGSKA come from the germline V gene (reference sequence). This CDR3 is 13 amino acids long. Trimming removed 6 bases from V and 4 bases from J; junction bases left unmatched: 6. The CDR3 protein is CSAMTGGTYEQYF. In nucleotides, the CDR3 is TGCAGTGCAATGACAGGGGGCACGTACGAGCAGTACTTC.

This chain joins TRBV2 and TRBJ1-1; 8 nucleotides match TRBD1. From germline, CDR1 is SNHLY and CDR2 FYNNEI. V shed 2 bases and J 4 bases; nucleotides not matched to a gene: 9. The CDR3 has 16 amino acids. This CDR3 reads CASSEQGAAFITEAFF. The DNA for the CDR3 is TGTGCCAGCAGTGAACAGGGGGCCGCTTTTATCACTGAAGCTTTCTTT.

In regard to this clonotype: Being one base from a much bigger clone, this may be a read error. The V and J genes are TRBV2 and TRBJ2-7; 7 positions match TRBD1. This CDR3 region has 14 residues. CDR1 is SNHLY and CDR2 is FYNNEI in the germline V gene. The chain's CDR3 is CAGSPPGGPYEQYF. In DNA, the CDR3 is TGTGCCGGCAGTCCCCCAGGGGGACCCTACGAGCAGTACTTC.

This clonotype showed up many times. CDR3 amino acids: CASSPKPGPPILEQYF. Here the CDR3 DNA reads TGTGCCAGCAGTCCAAAGCCGGGACCACCTATTCTCGAGCAGTACTTC. V is TRBV6-1 and J is TRBJ2-7, with D perhaps being TRBD1 or TRBD2 (5 bases each). In germline, CDR1 is MNHNS, CDR2 SASEGT. CDR3 length: 16 amino acids. V lost 5 bases and J 6 bases, leaving 23 bases between the germline ends.

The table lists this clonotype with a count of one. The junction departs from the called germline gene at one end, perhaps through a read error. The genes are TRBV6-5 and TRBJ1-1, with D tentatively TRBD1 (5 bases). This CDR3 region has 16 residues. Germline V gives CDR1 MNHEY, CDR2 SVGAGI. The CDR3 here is CASSYGGLGLGTKAFF. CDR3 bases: TGTGCCAGCAGTTACGGGGGATTAGGGTTGGGCACTAAAGCTTTCTTT.

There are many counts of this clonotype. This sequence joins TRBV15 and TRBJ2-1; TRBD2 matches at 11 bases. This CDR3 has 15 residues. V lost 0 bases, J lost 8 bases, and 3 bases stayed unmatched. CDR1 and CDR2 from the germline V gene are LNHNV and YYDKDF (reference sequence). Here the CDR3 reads CATSRELAGADEQFF. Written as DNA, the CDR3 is TGTGCCACCAGCAGAGAACTAGCGGGAGCCGATGAGCAGTTCTTC.

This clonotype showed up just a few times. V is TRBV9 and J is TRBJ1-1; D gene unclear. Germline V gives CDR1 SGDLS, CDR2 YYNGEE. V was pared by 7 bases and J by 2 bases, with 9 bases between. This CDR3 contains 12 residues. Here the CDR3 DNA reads TGTGCCAGCGGAACCTTAAACACTGAAGCTTTCTTT. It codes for CASGTLNTEAFF.

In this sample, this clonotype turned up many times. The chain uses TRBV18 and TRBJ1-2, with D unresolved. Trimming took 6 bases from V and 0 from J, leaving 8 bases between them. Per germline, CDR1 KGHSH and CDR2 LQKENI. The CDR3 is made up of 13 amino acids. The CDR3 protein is CASSGESNYGYTF. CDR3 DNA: TGTGCCAGCTCGGGAGAGTCTAACTATGGCTACACCTTC.

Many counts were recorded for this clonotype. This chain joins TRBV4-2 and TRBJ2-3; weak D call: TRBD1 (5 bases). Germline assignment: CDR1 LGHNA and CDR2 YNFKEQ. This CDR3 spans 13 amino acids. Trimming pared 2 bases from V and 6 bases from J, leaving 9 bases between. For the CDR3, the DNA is TGTGCCAGCAGCCAATTTAGGGGCGATACGCAGTATTTT. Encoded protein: CASSQFRGDTQYF.

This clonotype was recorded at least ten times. The CDR3 spells CASSLDRNTEAFF. The CDR3, as DNA: TGTGCCAGCAGCTTGGACAGGAACACTGAAGCTTTCTTT. The rearrangement links TRBV7-2 to TRBJ1-1; D may be TRBD1 (6 bases). The CDR3 runs 13 residues. Trimming cost V 3 bases and J 1 base, with 6 bases left between them. The germline V gene has CDR1 SGHTA and CDR2 FQGNSA.

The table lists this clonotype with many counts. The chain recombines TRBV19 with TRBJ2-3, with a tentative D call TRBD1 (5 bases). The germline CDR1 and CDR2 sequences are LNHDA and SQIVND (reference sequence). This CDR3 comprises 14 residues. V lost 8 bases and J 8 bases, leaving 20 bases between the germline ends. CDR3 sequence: CASQKSQWGGTQYF. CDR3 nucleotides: TGTGCCAGTCAAAAATCCCAGTGGGGCGGTACGCAGTATTTT. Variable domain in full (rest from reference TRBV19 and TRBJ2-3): DGGITQSPKYLFRKEGQNVTLSCEQNLNHDAMYWYRQDPGQGLRLIYYSQIVNDFQKGDIAEGYSVSREKKESFPLTVTSAQKNPTAFYLCASQKSQWGGTQYFGPGTRLTVL.

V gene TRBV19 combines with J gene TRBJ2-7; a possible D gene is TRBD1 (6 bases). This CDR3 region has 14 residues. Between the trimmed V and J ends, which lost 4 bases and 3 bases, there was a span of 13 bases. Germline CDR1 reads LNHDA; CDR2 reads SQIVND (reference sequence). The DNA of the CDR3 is TGTGCCAGTAGTACCCCCGGGACACTCTACGAGCAGTACTTC. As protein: CASSTPGTLYEQYF.

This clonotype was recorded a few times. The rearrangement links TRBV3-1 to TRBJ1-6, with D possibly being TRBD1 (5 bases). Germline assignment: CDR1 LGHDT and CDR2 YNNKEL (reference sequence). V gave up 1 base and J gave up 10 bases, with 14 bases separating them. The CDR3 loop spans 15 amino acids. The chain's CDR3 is CASSQAGGMRSPLHF. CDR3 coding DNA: TGTGCCAGCAGCCAAGCGGGGGGAATGCGGTCACCCCTCCACTTT.

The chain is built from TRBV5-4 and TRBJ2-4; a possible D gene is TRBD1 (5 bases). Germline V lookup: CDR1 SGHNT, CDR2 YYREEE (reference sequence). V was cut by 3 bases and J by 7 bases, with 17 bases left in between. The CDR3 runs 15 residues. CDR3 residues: CASSSAGDRRNIQYF. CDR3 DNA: TGTGCCAGCAGCTCCGCAGGTGACAGACGGAACATTCAGTACTTC.

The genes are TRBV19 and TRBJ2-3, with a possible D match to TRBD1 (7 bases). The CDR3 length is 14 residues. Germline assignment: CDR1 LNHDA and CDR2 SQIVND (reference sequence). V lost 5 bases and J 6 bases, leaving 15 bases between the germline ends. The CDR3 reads CASSRAGGRDTQYF. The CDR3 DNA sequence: TGTGCCAGTAGTCGCGCAGGGGGGAGGGATACGCAGTATTTT.

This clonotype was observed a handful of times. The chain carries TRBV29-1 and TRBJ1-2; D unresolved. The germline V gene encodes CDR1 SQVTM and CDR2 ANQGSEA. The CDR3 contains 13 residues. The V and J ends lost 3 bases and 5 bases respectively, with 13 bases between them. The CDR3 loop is CSVDVPVGYGYTF. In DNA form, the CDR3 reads TGCAGCGTTGACGTCCCTGTTGGGTATGGCTACACCTTC.

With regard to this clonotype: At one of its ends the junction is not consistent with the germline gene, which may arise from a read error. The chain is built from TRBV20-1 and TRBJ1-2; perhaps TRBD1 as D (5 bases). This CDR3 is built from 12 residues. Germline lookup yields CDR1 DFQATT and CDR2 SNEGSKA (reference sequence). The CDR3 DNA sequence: TGCAGTGCGGTAACAGGTTCCTATGGCTACGCCTTC. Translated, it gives CSAVTGSYGYAF.

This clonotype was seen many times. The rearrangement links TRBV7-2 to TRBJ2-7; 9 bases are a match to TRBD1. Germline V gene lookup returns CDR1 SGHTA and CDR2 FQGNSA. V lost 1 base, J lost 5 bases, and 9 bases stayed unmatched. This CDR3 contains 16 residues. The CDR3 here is CASSLVHGTGIDEQYF. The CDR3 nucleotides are TGTGCCAGCAGCTTAGTACACGGGACAGGGATAGACGAGCAGTACTTC.

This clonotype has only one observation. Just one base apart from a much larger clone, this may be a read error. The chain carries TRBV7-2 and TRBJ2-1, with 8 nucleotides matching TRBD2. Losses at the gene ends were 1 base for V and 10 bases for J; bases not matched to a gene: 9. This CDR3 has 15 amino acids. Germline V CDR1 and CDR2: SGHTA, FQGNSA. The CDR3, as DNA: TGTGCCAGCAGCTTAGGCGGCGGGAGGTTCAGCGAGCAGTTCTTC. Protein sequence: CASSLGGGRFSEQFF.

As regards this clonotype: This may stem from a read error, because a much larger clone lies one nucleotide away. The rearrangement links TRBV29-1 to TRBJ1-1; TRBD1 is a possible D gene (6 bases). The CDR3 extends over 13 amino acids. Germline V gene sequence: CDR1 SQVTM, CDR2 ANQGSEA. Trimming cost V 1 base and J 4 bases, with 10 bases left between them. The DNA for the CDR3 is TGCAGCGTTGAAGCTTCAGGGGTCACTGAAGCTTTCTTT. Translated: CSVEASGVTEAFF.

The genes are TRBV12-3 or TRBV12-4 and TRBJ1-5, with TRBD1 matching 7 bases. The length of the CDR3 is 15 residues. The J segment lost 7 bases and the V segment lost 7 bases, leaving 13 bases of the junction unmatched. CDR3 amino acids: CASNNEGQIGQPQHF. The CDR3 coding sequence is TGTGCCAGCAACAACGAGGGACAGATTGGCCAGCCCCAGCATTTT.

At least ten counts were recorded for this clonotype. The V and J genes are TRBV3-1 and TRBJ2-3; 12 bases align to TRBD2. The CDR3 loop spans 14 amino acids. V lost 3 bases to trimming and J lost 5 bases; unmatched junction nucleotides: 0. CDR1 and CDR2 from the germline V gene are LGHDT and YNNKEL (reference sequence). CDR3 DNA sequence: TGTGCCAGCAGCCAGGGACTAGCGGGAGATACGCAGTATTTT. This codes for CASSQGLAGDTQYF.

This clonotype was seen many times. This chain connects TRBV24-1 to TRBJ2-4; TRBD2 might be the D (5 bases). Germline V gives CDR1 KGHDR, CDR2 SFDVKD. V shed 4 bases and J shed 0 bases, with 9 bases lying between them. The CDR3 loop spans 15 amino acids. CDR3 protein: CATSDARGAKNIQYF. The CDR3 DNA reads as TGTGCCACCAGTGACGCCCGGGGAGCCAAAAACATTCAGTACTTC.